These 6 T cell receptor beta chains were sequenced from one sample in a study of blood T cell repertoires in COVID-19. Data came from immunoSEQ multiplex PCR; TCRdb stores just in-frame clones and leaves some out. The sample lists 310,000 or so clones, more than 70% occurring once. The sequenced sample was peripheral blood. These receptor sequences come from a woman between 25 and 40 years old with COVID-19, enrolled during active disease.

The V gene is TRBV6-2 or TRBV6-3, the J gene TRBJ2-5; 7 positions agree with TRBD2. The germline V gene has CDR1 MNHEY and CDR2 SVGEGT. V shed 1 base and J 2 bases; nucleotides not matched to a gene: 4. This CDR3 spans 15 amino acids. The CDR3 sequence: CASSYFWGGQETQYF. The CDR3 DNA follows: TGTGCCAGCAGTTACTTCTGGGGGGGTCAAGAGACCCAGTACTTC.

This sequence joins TRBV7-9 and TRBJ2-2, with a possible D match to TRBD1 (6 bases). This CDR3 has 15 residues. From germline, CDR1 is SEHNR and CDR2 FQNEAQ (reference sequence). V shed 9 bases and J shed 3 bases, with 17 bases lying between them. The DNA of the CDR3 is TGTGCCAGTCGACCGAGGGCAGGGGACACCGGGGAGCTGTTTTTT. Residues: CASRPRAGDTGELFF.

The chain links TRBV28 to TRBJ1-2; 7 bases align to TRBD1. V was clipped by 7 bases and J by 8 bases; unmatched bases: 19. Germline V gene lookup returns CDR1 MDHEN and CDR2 SYDVKM. The CDR3 is 16 amino acids. CDR3 residues: CASTLGGRGIFGGYTF. The CDR3 DNA reads TGTGCCAGCACCCTGGGGGGCAGGGGGATCTTCGGCGGCTACACCTTC.

The chain employs TRBV9 and TRBJ1-1, with 7 bases that match TRBD1. The CDR3 contains 17 residues. The V segment lost 5 bases and the J segment 0 bases; nucleotides outside the gene matches: 13. Germline CDR1 SGDLS, CDR2 YYNGEE. The CDR3 nucleotides read TGTGCCAGCAGTTCTGCCGGGACAGTGGGCATGAACACTGAAGCTTTCTTT. It specifies CASSSAGTVGMNTEAFF.

This chain joins TRBV18 and TRBJ1-1; 10 bases fit TRBD1. Germline V gene data show CDR1 as KGHSH and CDR2 as LQKENI. With V trimmed by 2 bases and J by 0 bases, 6 bases remained unmatched. The CDR3 totals 17 residues. The CDR3 region is CASSPRQGAGLNTEAFF. Here the CDR3 DNA reads TGTGCCAGCTCACCAAGACAGGGGGCAGGTTTGAACACTGAAGCTTTCTTT.

This clone came up once. This sequence joins TRBV7-9 and TRBJ1-1; no reliable D call. Germline-derived CDR1 and CDR2 are SEHNR and FQNEAQ (reference sequence). V lost 5 bases to trimming and J lost 5 bases, with 9 bases between them. The CDR3 totals 12 residues. In nucleotides, the CDR3 is TGTGCCAGCAGCCCCGCGCTTACTGAAGCTTTCTTT. It encodes CASSPALTEAFF.